The 20 T cell receptor beta chains reported below all come from one sample, sequenced in a study of T cells after yellow fever vaccination. In TCRdb, the 5' RACE reads were re-called with MiXCR into one record per CDR3 protein. Of hundreds of thousands of distinct CDR3 sequences in the sample, around 12% are singletons; the top ten hold just under 15%. The material sequenced was PBMCs, taken on the day of the yellow fever booster vaccination. The receptors here all came from a man aged 25-45 years who received the YFV17D yellow fever vaccine.

This chain joins TRBV20-1 and TRBJ2-7; D unclear. V dropped 3 bases and J dropped 1 base, with 10 bases sitting between them. CDR3 length: 13 residues. The germline V gene has CDR1 DFQATT and CDR2 SNEGSKA (reference sequence). For the CDR3, the DNA is TGCAGTGCTAGTGTCACCAGGTCCTACGAGCAGTACTTC. Its protein product is CSASVTRSYEQYF.

The chain links TRBV7-2 to TRBJ2-7; 7 bases match TRBD1. This CDR3 is built from 15 residues. Unmatched junction bases numbered 9, after V lost 1 base and J lost 6 bases. Germline-derived CDR1 and CDR2 are SGHTA and FQGNSA. The CDR3 region has the DNA TGTGCCAGCAGCTTAGGTGGGACAGCCACCTTCGAGCAGTACTTC. The encoded protein is CASSLGGTATFEQYF.

The CDR3 region has the DNA TGTGCCACCAGTGAAAAATACCGCAATGAGCAGTTCTTC. Protein product: CATSEKYRNEQFF. The V gene is TRBV24-1, the J gene TRBJ2-1, with D unclear. This CDR3 spans 13 amino acids. Germline V CDR1 and CDR2: KGHDR, SFDVKD. Deletions cut 4 bases from V and 6 bases from J, with 9 bases between.

The chain couples TRBV7-8 to TRBJ2-2; 12 bases map to TRBD2. Germline lookup yields CDR1 SGHVS and CDR2 FQNEAQ. V shed 1 base, J shed 5 bases, and the junction held 5 bases outside the gene matches. The length of the CDR3 is 17 residues. CDR3 sequence: CASSLGTSGKPTGELFF. CDR3 nucleotide sequence: TGTGCCAGCAGCTTAGGGACTAGCGGGAAACCTACCGGGGAGCTGTTTTTT.

V is TRBV28 and J is TRBJ2-1; 7 bases are shared with TRBD2. V lost 2 bases, J lost 1 base, and 5 bases stayed unmatched. Germline V gene sequence: CDR1 MDHEN, CDR2 SYDVKM. The CDR3 is made up of 16 amino acids. This CDR3 is CASSLPGLLSYNEQFF. DNA of the CDR3: TGTGCCAGCAGTTTACCGGGACTACTTTCCTACAATGAGCAGTTCTTC. Together with reference TRBV28 and TRBJ2-1, the CDR3 gives the full variable domain: DVKVTQSSRYLVKRTGEKVFLECVQDMDHENMFWYRQDPGLGLRLIYFSYDVKMKEKGDIPEGYSVSREKKERFSLILESASTNQTSMYLCASSLPGLLSYNEQFFGPGTRLTVL.

The rearrangement links TRBV7-9 to TRBJ2-7; the D gene is possibly TRBD1 (5 bases). V was shortened by 2 bases and J by 3 bases, with 11 bases between the two germline ends. Germline CDR1 reads SEHNR; CDR2 reads FQNEAQ (reference sequence). The CDR3 is 14 amino acids. CDR3 amino acids: CASSLRAGYYEQYF. The CDR3 nucleotides read TGTGCCAGCAGCTTACGTGCAGGGTACTACGAGCAGTACTTC.

This clonotype was picked up a small number of times. The chain combines TRBV4-3 with TRBJ2-3; TRBD2 matches 10 bases. The germline CDR1 and CDR2 sequences are LGHNA and YSLEER. The CDR3 has 15 amino acids. V gave up 4 bases and J gave up 4 bases; unmatched junction bases: 5. The CDR3 nucleotides read TGCGCCAGCAGCCCTATAGCGGGAGGCGCAGATACGCAGTATTTT. This codes for CASSPIAGGADTQYF.

The rearrangement uses TRBV4-2 and TRBJ1-2; no definite D call. This CDR3 comprises 13 residues. With 1 base removed from V and 7 bases from J, the gap between germline ends came to 10 bases. CDR1 and CDR2 (germline): LGHNA, YNFKEQ. Written as DNA, the CDR3 is TGTGCCAGCAGCCAAGCGGGAGAAGGTGGCTACACCTTC. It codes for CASSQAGEGGYTF.

The chain has TRBV27 and TRBJ2-1, with TRBD2 matching over 8 bases. With V trimmed by 3 bases and J by 7 bases, 8 bases remained unmatched. Germline CDR1 reads MNHEY; CDR2 reads SMNVEV (reference sequence). The CDR3 runs to 15 residues. The CDR3 sequence is CASSLIREGGNEQFF. In DNA, the CDR3 is TGTGCCAGCAGTTTGATCCGGGAGGGCGGTAATGAGCAGTTCTTC.

V usage is TRBV12-3 or TRBV12-4 and J usage is TRBJ2-5; weak D call: TRBD1 (6 bases). Trimming shortened V by 5 bases and J by 3 bases, and 19 bases separated the two germline ends. The CDR3 has 16 residues. The chain's CDR3 is CASSPRTEWGKETQYF. CDR3 coding DNA: TGTGCCAGCAGTCCCCGGACAGAGTGGGGGAAAGAGACCCAGTACTTC.

This clonotype was seen a handful of times. The chain carries TRBV7-9 and TRBJ2-2, with D hard to call. The CDR3 has 14 residues. Germline V gene sequence: CDR1 SEHNR, CDR2 FQNEAQ (reference sequence). The V and J ends lost 4 bases and 0 bases respectively, with 6 bases between them. The CDR3 sequence: CASSSNPNTGELFF. DNA of the CDR3: TGTGCCAGCAGCTCGAACCCGAACACCGGGGAGCTGTTTTTT.

This clonotype was found a few times. This chain connects TRBV7-8 to TRBJ2-1; D remains ambiguous. The V gene's germline CDR1 is SGHVS and CDR2 FQNEAQ. Trimming cost V 1 base and J 7 bases, with 8 bases left between them. The CDR3 contains 13 residues. CDR3 DNA: TGTGCCAGCAGCTTAGAGTGGGCGAATGAGCAGTTCTTC. Its protein is CASSLEWANEQFF.

This clonotype was seen a few times. This chain links TRBV10-3 with TRBJ1-4; 7 nucleotides agree with TRBD1. This CDR3 has 13 residues. V was clipped by 6 bases and J by 7 bases; unmatched bases: 5. The germline CDR1 and CDR2 sequences are ENHRY and SYGVKD. The CDR3 coding sequence is TGTGCCATCAGCCTGACAGGGAGTGAAAAACTGTTTTTT. It is translated as CAISLTGSEKLFF.

V usage is TRBV7-9 and J usage is TRBJ1-5; no clear D. The CDR3 is made up of 16 amino acids. Germline-derived CDR1 and CDR2 are SEHNR and FQNEAQ (reference sequence). The V end lost 4 bases, the J end lost 6 bases, and 19 bases lay between the germline ends. CDR3 region: CASSSGSGVGSQPQHF. CDR3 sequence (DNA): TGTGCCAGCAGCTCAGGTTCTGGTGTCGGGAGTCAGCCCCAGCATTTT.

This clonotype appeared a few times. The genes are TRBV7-8 and TRBJ2-5; TRBD2 might be the D (5 bases). Germline V gene data show CDR1 as SGHVS and CDR2 as FQNEAQ. V was clipped by 8 bases and J by 4 bases, with 14 bases between them. The length of the CDR3 is 13 residues. CDR3 in amino acids: CASLLRETETQYF. DNA of the CDR3: TGTGCCAGCCTCCTTAGGGAGACAGAGACCCAGTACTTC.

This clonotype was observed a handful of times. The CDR3 is CASSGASGSSYEQYF. The CDR3 DNA reads as TGTGCCAGCAGCGGGGCTAGCGGGAGCTCCTACGAGCAGTACTTC. This chain links TRBV7-8 with TRBJ2-7; 10 bases are shared with TRBD2. This CDR3 has 15 amino acids. With V trimmed by 5 bases and J by 0 bases, 4 bases remained unmatched. Per the germline V gene, CDR1 is SGHVS and CDR2 is FQNEAQ.

In regard to this clonotype: It is likely a read error, because the conserved phenylalanine at the end of the CDR3 is missing. The chain carries TRBV4-3 and TRBJ2-4, with a weak D call TRBD2 (6 bases). V shed 1 base and J shed 9 bases, with 16 bases lying between them. Per germline, CDR1 LGHNA and CDR2 YSLEER. CDR3 length equals 15 residues. The CDR3 bases are TGCGCCAGCAGCCAAGGGGGCTCCCCGGAGGGCATTCAGTACTCC. Encoded protein: CASSQGGSPEGIQYS.

The chain uses TRBV3-1 and TRBJ1-5; D might be TRBD1 (5 bases). V was trimmed by 2 bases and J by 7 bases, leaving 15 bases between them. The CDR3 is 15 amino acids. Looked up from germline, CDR1 is LGHDT and CDR2 is YNNKEL (reference sequence). CDR3 amino acids: CASSQIPGLGQPQHF. The DNA for the CDR3 is TGTGCCAGCAGCCAAATTCCAGGGTTGGGACAGCCCCAGCATTTT.

The V and J genes are TRBV7-2 and TRBJ2-2, with 7 bases fitting TRBD2. The CDR3 has 14 residues. Germline V lookup: CDR1 SGHTA, CDR2 FQGNSA. J gave up 6 bases and V 5 bases, and 6 bases lay outside the gene matches. CDR3 amino acids: CASSAFSGPGELFF. CDR3 sequence (DNA): TGTGCCAGCAGCGCCTTTAGCGGGCCCGGGGAGCTGTTTTTT.

This clonotype was seen only a few times. The V gene is TRBV7-2, the J gene TRBJ2-5; no definite D call. The CDR3 totals 14 residues. Germline CDR1 SGHTA, CDR2 FQGNSA. V lost 3 bases, J lost 6 bases, and 14 bases lay in between. CDR3 region: CASSFSLGVKTQYF. The CDR3, as DNA: TGTGCCAGCAGCTTTTCCCTTGGGGTGAAGACCCAGTACTTC.